This T cell receptor beta chain came from a study of regulatory T cells in long-lasting Graves disease. As for time point: newly diagnosed GD, antithyroid drugs for less than 3 months. The TCR library used RNA extracted from PBMCs. Graves' disease diagnoses used American Thyroid Association guidelines. Study-wide results and limits: The sample size was small, and this may have reduced accuracy. When disease was persistent, TRBV28, TRBJ1-2 and TRBJ2-5 were the favored segments.

Trimming took off 1 base at V and 3 bases at J, with 7 bases between the two ends. The CDR3 contains 13 residues. CDR1 DFQATT and CDR2 SNEGSKA come from the germline V gene (reference sequence). Arm-PCR of CDR3 regions with iRepertoire HTBI primers generated TCR beta libraries. TCRdb re-derived calls from the multiplex PCR reads in MiXCR, one entry per CDR3 protein. The sample lists a few hundred thousand distinct CDR3 sequences, around 20% occurring once. The sample holds many counts of this clonotype. No antigen is known for it. This sample comprised peripheral blood mononuclear cells (PBMCs), obtained at new diagnosis, from a patient treated with antithyroid drugs. The chain couples TRBV20-1 to TRBJ1-5; no clear D gene. The sequence was collected from a female donor with Graves disease. CDR3 DNA sequence: TGCAGTGCTAGAGGAGGTCACAATCAGCCCCAGCATTTT. Amino acids: CSARGGHNQPQHF.